These 5 T cell receptor beta chains were sequenced from one sample in a study of control samples from healthy donors and cancer patients. TCRdb keeps only in-frame clones here, not all; method: immunoSEQ multiplex PCR. The sample contains about 150,000 clones, around 90% of which appear only once. Sequencing was done on a sample of blood. The source is a man aged 25-40 years in good health.

This clone was detected only once. The V gene is TRBV19, the J gene TRBJ2-7; D is possibly TRBD2 (5 bases). The V and J ends lost 2 bases and 2 bases respectively, with 10 bases between them. This CDR3 spans 14 amino acids. CDR1 LNHDA and CDR2 SQIVND come from the germline V gene (reference sequence). CDR3 in amino acids: CASSISRGPYEQYF. DNA of the CDR3: TGTGCCAGTAGTATATCTCGGGGTCCCTACGAGCAGTACTTC.

This chain links TRBV15 with TRBJ1-2; TRBD1 matches 7 bases. The CDR3 runs 15 residues. Germline V gives CDR1 LNHNV, CDR2 YYDKDF (reference sequence). The V segment lost 0 bases and the J segment 6 bases; nucleotides outside the gene matches: 7. The CDR3 reads CATSRDGDRVHGYTF. CDR3 coding DNA: TGTGCCACCAGCAGAGATGGCGACAGGGTTCATGGCTACACCTTC.

The chain combines TRBV16 with TRBJ1-4; no reliable D call. From germline, CDR1 is KGHSY and CDR2 FQNENV. V was clipped by 0 bases and J by 8 bases, with 10 bases between them. This CDR3 contains 14 residues. DNA of the CDR3: TGTGCCAGCAGCCAATCGTCCAAAGGGGAAAAACTGTTTTTT. It translates to CASSQSSKGEKLFF.

This chain joins TRBV7-2 and TRBJ1-2; the D is unclear. CDR1 SGHTA and CDR2 FQGNSA come from the germline V gene. The germline V and J ends were trimmed by 5 bases and 6 bases, with 7 bases remaining between them. This CDR3 has 11 amino acids. CDR3: CASSPRDGYTF. The CDR3 DNA follows: TGTGCCAGCAGCCCTCGAGATGGCTACACCTTC.

DNA of the CDR3: TGTGCCAGCTCACCAAACGGGGGGGCCGGGAACATTCAGTACTTC. This gives the protein CASSPNGGAGNIQYF. V and J are TRBV18 and TRBJ2-4; 8 bases fit TRBD2. The germline V gene encodes CDR1 KGHSH and CDR2 LQKENI. The CDR3 loop spans 15 amino acids. V dropped 2 bases and J dropped 7; count of bases not matched to a gene: 7.